These 21 T cell receptor beta chains were sequenced from one sample in a study of T cells in Graves' hyperthyroidism and ophthalmopathy. RNA transcripts gave rise to amplified TCR beta CDR3 regions. HTBI primers drove first-round RT-PCR of the TCR CDR3. MiXCR, applied by TCRdb to the multiplex PCR reads, yields one record per CDR3 protein. This table has about 640,000 distinct CDR3 sequences, just under 45% appearing once. Sequenced input: peripheral blood or thyroid tissue (not recorded which). Receptors were obtained from an adult man with Graves' disease, either hyperthyroidism or ophthalmopathy (not recorded which).

This clonotype was seen repeatedly, ten times or more. CDR3 sequence reads: CSARADYQETQYF. CDR3 nucleotides: TGCAGTGCTAGAGCGGACTACCAAGAGACCCAGTACTTC. The gene calls are TRBV20-1 and TRBJ2-5; maybe TRBD2 (5 bases). Germline loops: CDR1 DFQATT, CDR2 SNEGSKA (reference sequence). V lost 1 base, J lost 0 bases, and 6 bases lay in between. The length of the CDR3 is 13 residues.

This clonotype was detected ten times or more. The rearrangement joins TRBV19 to TRBJ1-1; D call uncertain. The CDR3 is 12 residues long. Trimming cost V 5 bases and J 3 bases, with 7 bases left between them. Germline values: CDR1 LNHDA, CDR2 SQIVND (reference sequence). This CDR3 is CASSELDTEAFF. As DNA, the CDR3 is TGTGCCAGTAGTGAGCTAGACACTGAAGCTTTCTTT.

The rearrangement uses TRBV3-1 and TRBJ1-2, with D hard to call. The V gene's germline CDR1 is LGHDT and CDR2 YNNKEL (reference sequence). This CDR3 spans 13 amino acids. V was cut by 2 bases and J by 8 bases, with 12 bases left in between. The CDR3 protein is CASSQNGPGGYTF. CDR3 DNA: TGTGCCAGCAGCCAAAACGGCCCGGGGGGCTACACCTTC.

Note on this clonotype: A much larger clone differs from this one at a single base, so this may be a read error. This sequence joins TRBV20-1 and TRBJ2-5, with 8 bases matching TRBD1. The length of the CDR3 is 16 residues. The J segment lost 7 bases and the V segment lost 0 bases, leaving 13 bases of the junction unmatched. Germline V gene lookup returns CDR1 DFQATT and CDR2 SNEGSKA (reference sequence). The CDR3 DNA sequence: TGCAGTGCTAGAGAAATCGCGCAGGGGGCTCGGGGGACCCAGTACTTC. This gives the protein CSAREIAQGARGTQYF.

The rearrangement uses TRBV7-8 and TRBJ2-5, with D perhaps matching TRBD2 (5 bases). V lost 5 bases and J 5 bases, leaving 12 bases between the germline ends. CDR3 length: 13 residues. In germline, CDR1 is SGHVS, CDR2 FQNEAQ. In nucleotides, the CDR3 is TGTGCCAGCAGCCGGGGAACGAGGGAGACCCAGTACTTC. It specifies CASSRGTRETQYF. Combining the CDR3 with reference TRBV7-8 and TRBJ2-5 gives the whole variable domain GAGVSQSPRYKVAKRGQDVALRCDPISGHVSLFWYQQALGQGPEFLTYFQNEAQLDKSGLPSDRFFAERPEGSVSTLKIQRTQQEDSAVYLCASSRGTRETQYFGPGTRLLVL.

This rearrangement joins TRBV7-2 to TRBJ1-1; tentatively, D is TRBD1 (5 bases). Germline CDR1 reads SGHTA; CDR2 reads FQGNSA. This CDR3 region has 14 residues. V was trimmed by 6 bases and J by 4 bases, leaving 15 bases between them. The CDR3: CASRSGGTSTEAFF. DNA for the CDR3: TGTGCCAGCAGAAGTGGGGGGACGAGCACTGAAGCTTTCTTT.

V is TRBV12-3 or TRBV12-4 and J is TRBJ1-2, with TRBD1 identical over 8 bases. CDR3 length: 14 residues. J lost 8 bases, V lost 6 bases, and 11 bases had no gene match. The CDR3 region has the DNA TGTGCCAGCAGCCCCGGGACAGGCCTCGGAGGCTACACCTTC. Protein sequence: CASSPGTGLGGYTF.

This clonotype was seen a few times. The chain has TRBV2 and TRBJ1-2, with D perhaps matching TRBD1 (5 bases). Deletions cut 5 bases from V and 8 bases from J, with 18 bases between. Germline assignment: CDR1 SNHLY and CDR2 FYNNEI. CDR3 size: 14 residues. The CDR3 here is CASSYSGQAGGYTF. The CDR3 bases are TGTGCCAGCAGTTACTCAGGGCAGGCGGGGGGCTACACCTTC.

This clonotype has at least ten counts. The rearrangement uses TRBV29-1 and TRBJ2-7; D might be TRBD1 or TRBD2, each matching 5 bases. The CDR3 is 11 amino acids. Germline CDR1 SQVTM, CDR2 ANQGSEA. V was shortened by 1 base and J by 5 bases, with 6 bases between the two germline ends. CDR3 coding DNA: TGCAGCGTTGAAGGGGGGAACGAGCAGTACTTC. Protein sequence: CSVEGGNEQYF.

The J gene is TRBJ1-5, the V gene TRBV19; unclear D gene. CDR1 and CDR2 from the germline V gene are LNHDA and SQIVND (reference sequence). The CDR3 has 15 residues. Deletions cut 9 bases from V and 1 base from J, with 16 bases between. For the CDR3, the DNA is TGTGCCAGCAGTGAGCAGGTGGGAAGCAATCAGCCCCAGCATTTT. It yields the protein CASSEQVGSNQPQHF.

As for this clonotype: At one of its ends the junction is not consistent with the germline gene, which may arise from a read error. The chain couples TRBV11-3 to TRBJ1-5; the match to TRBD1 covers 7 bases. The CDR3 is 15 residues long. Germline CDR1 reads SGHNT; CDR2 reads YENEEA. The CDR3 bases are TGTGCCAGTAGCTCGGACAGGATAACTAATCAGCCCCAGCATTTT. Amino acid sequence: CASSSDRITNQPQHF.

The gene calls are TRBV12-3 or TRBV12-4 and TRBJ1-1; TRBD1 matches 7 bases. Trimming removed 5 bases from V and 7 bases from J; junction bases left unmatched: 13. This CDR3 has 15 residues. CDR3 nucleotides: TGTGCCAGCAGTCGCTACCCGACAGGGACCCTTGAAGCTTTCTTT. Protein sequence: CASSRYPTGTLEAFF.

This clonotype was picked up a small number of times. V and J are TRBV2 and TRBJ2-7, with D perhaps matching TRBD1 (6 bases). V dropped 5 bases and J dropped 4 bases, with 18 bases sitting between them. The CDR3 loop spans 15 amino acids. Germline assignment: CDR1 SNHLY and CDR2 FYNNEI. The DNA for the CDR3 is TGTGCCAGCAGTTTATCGGACAGTTCAAGGTACGAGCAGTACTTC. Protein: CASSLSDSSRYEQYF. The full variable domain, completed using reference TRBV2 and TRBJ2-7, is EPEVTQTPSHQVTQMGQEVILRCVPISNHLYFYWYRQILGQKVEFLVSFYNNEISEKSEIFDDQFSVERPDGSNFTLKIRSTKLEDSAMYFCASSLSDSSRYEQYFGPGTRLTVT.

V gene TRBV2 combines with J gene TRBJ1-5; 7 nucleotides line up with TRBD1. Germline loops: CDR1 SNHLY, CDR2 FYNNEI. Trimming cost V 2 bases and J 0 bases; bases outside gene matches: 10. The CDR3 covers 18 residues. The DNA for the CDR3 is TGTGCCAGCAGTGAACGGGGCTATGGGACAGTTAGCAATCAGCCCCAGCATTTT. Residues: CASSERGYGTVSNQPQHF.

The V call is TRBV6-6, the J call TRBJ1-1; the D is unclear. Germline values: CDR1 MNHNY, CDR2 SVGAGI (reference sequence). The ends were cut back, 4 bases at V and 5 bases at J, with 14 bases in the middle. There are 14 residues in the CDR3. CDR3 DNA sequence: TGTGCCAGCAGTTTTCTGGGGATTGGAACTGAAGCTTTCTTT. This codes for CASSFLGIGTEAFF.

The chain couples TRBV14 to TRBJ2-7, with 7 nucleotides matching TRBD2. The CDR3 totals 13 residues. The germline V gene encodes CDR1 SGHDN and CDR2 FVKESK. CDR3 nucleotides: TGTGTCAGGAGGCCCCGGGAGGAGGACGAGCAGTACTTC. This sequence encodes CVRRPREEDEQYF. The full variable domain, its missing parts supplied by reference TRBV14 and TRBJ2-7, is EAGVTQFPSHSVIEKGQTVTLRCDPISGHDNLYWYRRVMGKEIKFLLHFVKESKQDESGMPNNRFLAERTGGTYSTLKVQPAELEDSGVYFCVRRPREEDEQYFGPGTRLTVT.

Many counts were recorded for this clonotype. The chain is built from TRBV5-1 and TRBJ1-2; D might be TRBD1 (5 bases). This CDR3 contains 13 residues. V was cut by 0 bases and J by 6 bases, with 9 bases left in between. Germline CDR1 and CDR2: SGHRS and YFSETQ. The CDR3 is CASSLEGTDGYTF. CDR3 nucleotides: TGCGCCAGCAGCTTGGAAGGGACGGATGGCTACACCTTC.

V is TRBV7-2 and J is TRBJ2-7; D remains unclear. Per germline, CDR1 SGHTA and CDR2 FQGNSA. Trimming left V 4 bases short and J 0 bases short, with 13 bases between. The CDR3 has 15 residues. The CDR3 coding sequence is TGTGCCAGCAGCTACCCGGGTGCCCGCTCCTACGAGCAGTACTTC. Its protein is CASSYPGARSYEQYF. The whole variable domain, remainder taken from reference TRBV7-2 and TRBJ2-7, is GAGVSQSPSNKVTEKGKDVELRCDPISGHTALYWYRQSLGQGLEFLIYFQGNSAPDKSGLPSDRFSAERTGGSVSTLTIQRTQQEDSAVYLCASSYPGARSYEQYFGPGTRLTVT.

This clonotype was recorded a few times. The chain recombines TRBV24-1 with TRBJ1-5; 8 bases map to TRBD1. The germline V gene has CDR1 KGHDR and CDR2 SFDVKD. This CDR3 is built from 12 residues. V lost 12 bases and J lost 4; bases outside the gene matches: 4. CDR3 coding DNA: TGTGCCGCCCGGACAGGGAATCAGCCCCAGCATTTT. Protein: CAARTGNQPQHF.

Only a few counts were recorded for this clonotype. The V call is TRBV7-3, the J call TRBJ1-1, with 7 positions matching TRBD1. Germline loops: CDR1 SGHTA, CDR2 FQGTGA. With V trimmed by 6 bases and J by 9 bases, 10 bases remained unmatched. The CDR3 totals 13 residues. CDR3 bases: TGTGCCAGCAGTTTGCTAACAGGGGTGAAAGCTTTCTTT. Its translation is CASSLLTGVKAFF.

The chain carries TRBV2 and TRBJ2-5, with D hard to call. V lost 2 bases and J 4 bases, leaving 11 bases between the germline ends. CDR1 and CDR2 from the germline V gene are SNHLY and FYNNEI. The CDR3 is 14 residues long. CDR3 sequence (DNA): TGTGCCAGCAGTGAACTGGTGTTCGGAGAGACCCAGTACTTC. Translating gives CASSELVFGETQYF. The full variable domain, rest sourced from reference TRBV2 and TRBJ2-5, is EPEVTQTPSHQVTQMGQEVILRCVPISNHLYFYWYRQILGQKVEFLVSFYNNEISEKSEIFDDQFSVERPDGSNFTLKIRSTKLEDSAMYFCASSELVFGETQYFGPGTRLLVL.